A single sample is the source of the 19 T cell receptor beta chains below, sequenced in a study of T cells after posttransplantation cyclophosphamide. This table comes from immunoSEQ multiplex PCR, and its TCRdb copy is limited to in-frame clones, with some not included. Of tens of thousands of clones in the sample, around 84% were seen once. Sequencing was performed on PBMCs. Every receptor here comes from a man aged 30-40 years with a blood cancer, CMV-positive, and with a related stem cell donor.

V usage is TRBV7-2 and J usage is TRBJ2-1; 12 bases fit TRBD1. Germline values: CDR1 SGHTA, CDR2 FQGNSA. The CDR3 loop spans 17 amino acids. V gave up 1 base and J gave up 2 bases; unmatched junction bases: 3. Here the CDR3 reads CASSLDGTGGAYNEQFF. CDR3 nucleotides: TGTGCCAGCAGCTTAGACGGGACAGGGGGCGCCTACAATGAGCAGTTCTTC.

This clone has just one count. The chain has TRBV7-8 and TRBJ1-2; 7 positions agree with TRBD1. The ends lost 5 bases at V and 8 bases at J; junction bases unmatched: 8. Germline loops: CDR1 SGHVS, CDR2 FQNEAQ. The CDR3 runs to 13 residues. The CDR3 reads CASSRDRERGYTF. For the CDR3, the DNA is TGTGCCAGCAGCCGTGACAGGGAGAGGGGCTACACCTTC.

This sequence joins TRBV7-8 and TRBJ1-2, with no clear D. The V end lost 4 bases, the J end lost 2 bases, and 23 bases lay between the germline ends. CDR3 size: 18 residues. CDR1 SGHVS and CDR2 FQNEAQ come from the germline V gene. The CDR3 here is CASSSPRGDFNSNYGYTF. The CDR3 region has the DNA TGTGCCAGCAGCTCCCCACGAGGTGATTTTAACTCAAACTATGGCTACACCTTC.

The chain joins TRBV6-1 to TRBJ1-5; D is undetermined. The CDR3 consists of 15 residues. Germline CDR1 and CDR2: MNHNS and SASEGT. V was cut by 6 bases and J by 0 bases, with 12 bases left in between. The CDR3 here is CASRPEALSNQPQHF. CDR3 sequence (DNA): TGTGCCAGCAGACCGGAGGCCCTTAGCAATCAGCCCCAGCATTTT.

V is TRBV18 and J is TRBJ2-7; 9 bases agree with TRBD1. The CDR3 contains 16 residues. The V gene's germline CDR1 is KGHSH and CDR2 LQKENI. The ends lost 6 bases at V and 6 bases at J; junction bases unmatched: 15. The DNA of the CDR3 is TGTGCCAGCTCCGCCTCGGCCGGGACAGGGCGGGGCGAGCAGTACTTC. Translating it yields CASSASAGTGRGEQYF.

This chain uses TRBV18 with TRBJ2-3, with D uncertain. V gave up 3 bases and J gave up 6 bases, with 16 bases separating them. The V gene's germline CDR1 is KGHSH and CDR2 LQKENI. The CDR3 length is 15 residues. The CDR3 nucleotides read TGTGCCAGCTCACCCTCGAGAGATAAAGAGGATACGCAGTATTTT. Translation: CASSPSRDKEDTQYF.

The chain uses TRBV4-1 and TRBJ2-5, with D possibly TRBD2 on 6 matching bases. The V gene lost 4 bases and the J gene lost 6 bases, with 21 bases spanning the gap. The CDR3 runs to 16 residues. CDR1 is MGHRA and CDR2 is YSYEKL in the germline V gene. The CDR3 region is CASSRPGRDTVKTQYF. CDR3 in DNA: TGCGCCAGCAGCCGTCCGGGGCGGGATACGGTAAAGACCCAGTACTTC.

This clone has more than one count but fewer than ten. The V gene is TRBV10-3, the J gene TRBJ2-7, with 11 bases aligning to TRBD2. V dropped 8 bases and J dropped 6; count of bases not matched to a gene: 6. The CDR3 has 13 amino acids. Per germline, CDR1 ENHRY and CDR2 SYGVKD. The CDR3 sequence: CAILSGREGEQYF. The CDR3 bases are TGTGCCATCCTTAGCGGGAGGGAGGGCGAGCAGTACTTC.

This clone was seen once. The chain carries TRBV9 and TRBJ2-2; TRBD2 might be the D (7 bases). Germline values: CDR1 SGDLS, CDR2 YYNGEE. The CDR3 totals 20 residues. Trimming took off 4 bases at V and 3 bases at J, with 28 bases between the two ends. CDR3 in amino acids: CASSLRQGGGYGSDTGELFF. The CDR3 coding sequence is TGTGCCAGCAGCCTACGACAAGGGGGAGGGTACGGGTCGGACACCGGGGAGCTGTTTTTT.

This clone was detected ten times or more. CDR3 in DNA: TGTGCCAGCAGTGCTTACACCGGGACAGGGTTCACTGAAGCTTTCTTT. This sequence encodes CASSAYTGTGFTEAFF. V usage is TRBV6-1 and J usage is TRBJ1-1; 9 positions match TRBD1. Germline V CDR1 and CDR2: MNHNS, SASEGT. J was trimmed by 4 bases and V by 4 bases; bases with no gene match: 10. This CDR3 region has 16 residues.

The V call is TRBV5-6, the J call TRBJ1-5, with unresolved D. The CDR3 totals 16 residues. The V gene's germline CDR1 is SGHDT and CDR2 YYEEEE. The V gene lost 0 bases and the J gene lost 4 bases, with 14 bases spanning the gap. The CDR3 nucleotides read TGTGCCAGCAGCTTGGCTGAGGAGGGCGGGAATCAGCCCCAGCATTTT. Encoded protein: CASSLAEEGGNQPQHF.

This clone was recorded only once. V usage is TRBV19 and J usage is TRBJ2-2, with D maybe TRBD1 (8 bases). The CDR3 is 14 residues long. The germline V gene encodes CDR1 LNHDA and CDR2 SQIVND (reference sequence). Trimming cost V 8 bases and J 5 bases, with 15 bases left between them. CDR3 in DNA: TGTGCCAGTCATGGACAGGGAGGGACCGGGGAGCTGTTTTTT. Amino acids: CASHGQGGTGELFF.

CDR3 DNA sequence: TGTGCCAGCAGCTTATCCGGGACTAGCACAGATACGCAGTATTTT. Amino acids: CASSLSGTSTDTQYF. This chain links TRBV7-9 with TRBJ2-3, with D tentatively TRBD2 (6 bases). The CDR3 sequence is 15 residues long. Trimming removed 2 bases from V and 0 bases from J, with 9 bases in between. The germline CDR1 and CDR2 sequences are SEHNR and FQNEAQ (reference sequence). Complete variable domain (other parts from reference TRBV7-9 and TRBJ2-3): DTGVSQNPRHKITKRGQNVTFRCDPISEHNRLYWYRQTLGQGPEFLTYFQNEAQLEKSRLLSDRFSAERPKGSFSTLEIQRTEQGDSAMYLCASSLSGTSTDTQYFGPGTRLTVL.

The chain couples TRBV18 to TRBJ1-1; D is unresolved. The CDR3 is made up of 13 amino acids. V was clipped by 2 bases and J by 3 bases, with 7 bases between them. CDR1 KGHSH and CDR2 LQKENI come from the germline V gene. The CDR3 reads CASSPEEDTEAFF. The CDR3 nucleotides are TGTGCCAGCTCACCAGAGGAAGACACTGAAGCTTTCTTT.

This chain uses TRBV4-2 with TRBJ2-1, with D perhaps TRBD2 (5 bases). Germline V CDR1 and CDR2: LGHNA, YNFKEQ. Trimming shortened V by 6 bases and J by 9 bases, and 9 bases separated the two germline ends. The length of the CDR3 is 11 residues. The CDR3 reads CASSSSFEQFF. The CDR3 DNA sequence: TGTGCCAGCAGTTCTAGCTTTGAGCAGTTCTTC.

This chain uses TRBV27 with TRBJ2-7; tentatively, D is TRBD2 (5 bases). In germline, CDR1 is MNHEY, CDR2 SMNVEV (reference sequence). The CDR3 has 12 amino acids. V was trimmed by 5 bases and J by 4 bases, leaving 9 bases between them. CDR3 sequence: CASSTRGYEQYF. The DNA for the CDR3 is TGTGCCAGCAGTACCAGAGGGTACGAGCAGTACTTC.

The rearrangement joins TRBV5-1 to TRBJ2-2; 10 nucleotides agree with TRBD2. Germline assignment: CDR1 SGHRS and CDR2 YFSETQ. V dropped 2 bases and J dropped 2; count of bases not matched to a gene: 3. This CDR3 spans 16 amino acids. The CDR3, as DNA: TGCGCCAGCAGCTTAAGCGGGAGGGCCAACACCGGGGAGCTGTTTTTT. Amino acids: CASSLSGRANTGELFF.

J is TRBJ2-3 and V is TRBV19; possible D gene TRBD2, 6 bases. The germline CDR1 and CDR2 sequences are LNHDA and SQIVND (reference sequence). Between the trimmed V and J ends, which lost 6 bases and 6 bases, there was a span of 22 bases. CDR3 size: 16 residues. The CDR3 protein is CASSHTRDRDRDTQYF. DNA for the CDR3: TGTGCCAGTAGCCATACGCGGGACCGCGATAGGGATACGCAGTATTTT.

The CDR3 reads CASSQGDSPYYEQYF. CDR3 nucleotides: TGTGCCAGCAGCCAAGGGGACAGTCCTTACTACGAGCAGTACTTC. This sequence joins TRBV4-2 and TRBJ2-7, with 7 bases fitting TRBD1. The CDR3 runs to 15 residues. The junction had 6 bases not matched to a gene; V was cut back by 1 base and J by 3 bases. CDR1 LGHNA and CDR2 YNFKEQ come from the germline V gene.